The 7 T cell receptor beta chains given below trace back to one sample, sequenced in a study of T cells after yellow fever vaccination. One entry per CDR3 protein results from TCRdb running MiXCR on the 5' RACE reads. The profile covers about 350,000 distinct CDR3 sequences, with 7% to 10% appearing a single time and under 20% taken by the ten largest. The source was PBMCs, collected more than 40 days after the first yellow fever vaccination. All receptors derive from a man younger than 35 who received the YFV17D yellow fever vaccine.

In this sample, this clonotype turned up a few times. The V call is TRBV4-1, the J call TRBJ2-3, with TRBD2 identical over 13 bases. Germline lookup yields CDR1 MGHRA and CDR2 YSYEKL. The CDR3 sequence is 16 residues long. With V trimmed by 2 bases and J by 8 bases, 7 bases remained unmatched. CDR3 in DNA: TGCGCCAGCAGCCAACTACTAGCGGGGGGGCTGGGTACGCAGTATTTT. Protein product: CASSQLLAGGLGTQYF.

This clonotype was counted a few times. In DNA form, the CDR3 reads TGTGCCAGCAGCGTAGATCCAGGGGCGGGCTATGGCTACACCTTC. Amino acid sequence: CASSVDPGAGYGYTF. This chain uses TRBV9 with TRBJ1-2, with a possible D match to TRBD1 (6 bases). Deletions cut 0 bases from V and 4 bases from J, with 13 bases between. The CDR3 contains 15 residues. CDR1 is SGDLS, CDR2 YYNGEE, per germline. Together with reference TRBV9 and TRBJ1-2, the CDR3 gives the full variable domain: DSGVTQTPKHLITATGQRVTLRCSPRSGDLSVYWYQQSLDQGLQFLIQYYNGEERAKGNILERFSAQQFPDLHSELNLSSLELGDSALYFCASSVDPGAGYGYTFGSGTRLTVV.

J is TRBJ1-5 and V is TRBV2; unclear D gene. The V gene lost 6 bases and the J gene lost 5 bases, with 11 bases spanning the gap. This CDR3 comprises 13 residues. Germline CDR1 reads SNHLY; CDR2 reads FYNNEI. CDR3 residues: CASRVRNDQPQHF. CDR3 DNA sequence: TGTGCCAGCAGGGTAAGGAATGATCAGCCCCAGCATTTT. Variable domain in full (rest from reference TRBV2 and TRBJ1-5): EPEVTQTPSHQVTQMGQEVILRCVPISNHLYFYWYRQILGQKVEFLVSFYNNEISEKSEIFDDQFSVERPDGSNFTLKIRSTKLEDSAMYFCASRVRNDQPQHFGDGTRLSIL.

This rearrangement joins TRBV6-1 to TRBJ1-3; 8 bases agree with TRBD1. CDR1 is MNHNS and CDR2 is SASEGT in the germline V gene. The CDR3 totals 16 residues. The trim removed 5 bases at V and 2 bases at J, leaving 8 bases unmatched. The CDR3 sequence: CASSRYGQGTGNTIYF. In nucleotides, the CDR3 is TGTGCCAGCAGTCGTTATGGACAGGGTACTGGAAACACCATATATTTT.

In its sample, this clonotype was seen many times. The chain links TRBV10-2 to TRBJ2-2, with 8 bases lining up with TRBD1. The trim removed 7 bases at V and 5 bases at J, leaving 9 bases unmatched. The CDR3 covers 15 residues. CDR1 and CDR2 from the germline V gene are WSHSY and SAAADI. Here the CDR3 reads CASTWGQAGTGELFF. The CDR3 DNA reads as TGCGCCAGCACTTGGGGACAGGCGGGGACCGGGGAGCTGTTTTTT.

This clonotype was found a few times. The V call is TRBV7-8, the J call TRBJ1-5; no firm D call. Trimming removed 1 base from V and 6 bases from J, with 19 bases in between. The germline V gene has CDR1 SGHVS and CDR2 FQNEAQ. This CDR3 has 17 residues. The CDR3 region is CASSLEAGQGFSQPQHF. In DNA form, the CDR3 reads TGTGCCAGCAGCTTAGAGGCAGGTCAAGGGTTCAGTCAGCCCCAGCATTTT.

This sequence joins TRBV10-3 and TRBJ2-2, with D perhaps matching TRBD1 (6 bases). The germline gives CDR1 ENHRY, CDR2 SYGVKD. The CDR3 totals 17 residues. Between the trimmed V and J ends, which lost 8 bases and 0 bases, there was a span of 19 bases. The CDR3 DNA reads TGTGCCATCTGGAGGAACAGGGCTTCCGCGAACACCGGGGAGCTGTTTTTT. It encodes CAIWRNRASANTGELFF.